These 25 T cell receptor beta chains originate from one sample sequenced in a study of vaccination and CD4 T cells after COVID-19. The Oncomine TCR Beta short-read assay was applied to DNA of cultured CD4+ T cells. Using the QIAamp micro DNA kit, genomic DNA was extracted from the CD4+ T cells that had been cultured. TCRdb re-derived calls from the PCR reads in MiXCR, one entry per CDR3 protein. In the table there are about 6,300 distinct CDR3 sequences, around 33% of which are singletons. These receptors' antigens are unknown. Treatment of the sample: approximately 10-day PBMC culture with coronavirus spike peptide pools or control peptides (ViraFEST assay). CD4+ T cells that came from the unexposed donor were collected before the COVID-19 pandemic (2011-2018). Sequencing was carried out using CD4+ T cells from blood, cultured in vitro. Receptor source: a human donor in good health.

This clonotype has more than one count but fewer than ten. V gene TRBV29-1 combines with J gene TRBJ1-3; D gene uncertain. Trimming removed 7 bases at V and 0 bases at J, with 7 bases between. The germline V gene encodes CDR1 SQVTM and CDR2 ANQGSEA. The CDR3 totals 12 residues. The CDR3 sequence is CSGTSSGNTIYF. The DNA for the CDR3 is TGCAGCGGCACCAGCTCTGGAAACACCATATATTTT.

The V and J genes are TRBV7-2 and TRBJ2-2; D is possibly TRBD1 or TRBD2 (5 bases each). The CDR3 has 17 residues. V lost 5 bases and J 2 bases, leaving 18 bases between the germline ends. Germline-derived CDR1 and CDR2 are SGHTA and FQGNSA. The CDR3 sequence: CASSPRAGGGNTGELFF. DNA for the CDR3: TGTGCCAGCAGCCCCAGGGCTGGCGGAGGTAACACCGGGGAGCTGTTTTTT.

The gene calls are TRBV24-1 and TRBJ2-3, with a tentative D call TRBD2 (5 bases). Germline V gives CDR1 KGHDR, CDR2 SFDVKD. This CDR3 has 14 amino acids. V was shortened by 4 bases and J by 3 bases, with 10 bases between the two germline ends. The CDR3 bases are TGTGCCACCAGTGAGCGGGCCTTAACAGATACGCAGTATTTT. Encoded protein: CATSERALTDTQYF.

This clonotype was counted between two and nine times. The rearrangement joins TRBV7-2 to TRBJ1-2; D might be TRBD1 (6 bases). Germline values: CDR1 SGHTA, CDR2 FQGNSA. The CDR3 is 15 residues long. V lost 1 base and J lost 7, with 16 bases in between. CDR3 protein: CASSLEVWGAAGYTF. CDR3 coding DNA: TGTGCCAGCAGCTTAGAAGTATGGGGGGCGGCTGGCTACACCTTC.

This clonotype came up a few times. The rearrangement joins TRBV5-4 to TRBJ2-5; D is unresolved. V was pared by 4 bases and J by 5 bases, with 9 bases between. The CDR3 covers 12 residues. CDR1 SGHNT and CDR2 YYREEE come from the germline V gene (reference sequence). CDR3 coding DNA: TGTGCCAGCAGCCTGCCCTCTGAGACCCAGTACTTC. Residues: CASSLPSETQYF. Supplemented by reference TRBV5-4 and TRBJ2-5, the full variable domain reads ETGVTQSPTHLIKTRGQQVTLRCSSQSGHNTVSWYQQALGQGPQFIFQYYREEENGRGNFPPRFSGLQFPNYSSELNVNALELDDSALYLCASSLPSETQYFGPGTRLLVL.

V gene TRBV7-3 combines with J gene TRBJ2-5, with 8 bases matching TRBD1. V was pared by 5 bases and J by 5 bases, with 10 bases of the junction left unmatched. Germline loops: CDR1 SGHTA, CDR2 FQGTGA. The CDR3 runs 15 residues. DNA for the CDR3: TGTGCCAGCAGCCCTTTGCCAGGGGGCTGGGAGACCCAGTACTTC. Translated, it gives CASSPLPGGWETQYF. Based on the CDR3 plus reference TRBV7-3 and TRBJ2-5, the full variable domain is GAGVSQTPSNKVTEKGKYVELRCDPISGHTALYWYRQSLGQGPEFLIYFQGTGAADDSGLPNDRFFAVRPEGSVSTLKIQRTERGDSAVYLCASSPLPGGWETQYFGPGTRLLVL.

This clonotype was counted only a few times. The V gene is TRBV20-1, the J gene TRBJ1-6, with TRBD1 identical over 9 bases. Trimming at V came to 5 bases and at J to 7 bases, leaving 12 bases not matched to a gene. CDR3 length: 16 amino acids. Germline V CDR1 and CDR2: DFQATT, SNEGSKA (reference sequence). Here the CDR3 DNA reads TGCAGTGCTGGTCACCCTGGACAGGGGATGAATTCACCCCTCCACTTT. Translated, it gives CSAGHPGQGMNSPLHF.

The table lists this clonotype with a few counts. The chain couples TRBV6-1 to TRBJ1-2; TRBD1 might be the D (5 bases). V lost 3 bases and J 2 bases, leaving 7 bases between the germline ends. The CDR3 contains 13 residues. Germline V gives CDR1 MNHNS, CDR2 SASEGT. DNA for the CDR3: TGTGCCAGCAGTGATCGGGGCAACTATGGCTACACCTTC. Translated: CASSDRGNYGYTF.

This clonotype came up a few times. V gene TRBV28 combines with J gene TRBJ1-2; the D is unclear. The germline V gene encodes CDR1 MDHEN and CDR2 SYDVKM. Trimming cost V 5 bases and J 8 bases, with 9 bases left between them. The CDR3 is 11 amino acids. In DNA form, the CDR3 reads TGTGCCAGCAGTCCCCTGGGGGGCTACACCTTC. Translated: CASSPLGGYTF.

The chain recombines TRBV5-1 with TRBJ1-1; 7 positions agree with TRBD1. The CDR3 has 14 residues. Unmatched junction bases numbered 11, after V lost 6 bases and J lost 6 bases. In germline, CDR1 is SGHRS, CDR2 YFSETQ. CDR3 sequence (DNA): TGCGCCAGCAAATCTATGGGACAGTCCGCTGAAGCTTTCTTT. Its translation: CASKSMGQSAEAFF.

The rearrangement joins TRBV28 to TRBJ1-3; D is ambiguous. V was cut by 7 bases and J by 8 bases, with 15 bases left in between. CDR1 MDHEN and CDR2 SYDVKM come from the germline V gene. The CDR3 totals 13 residues. The CDR3 nucleotides are TGTGCCAGCACAGGCCCCGCTAGAGACACCATATATTTT. This sequence encodes CASTGPARDTIYF.

The chain combines TRBV20-1 with TRBJ1-5; a weak D match, TRBD1 (6 bases). V lost 0 bases and J 6 bases, leaving 15 bases between the germline ends. CDR1 and CDR2 from the germline V gene are DFQATT and SNEGSKA (reference sequence). The CDR3 spans 15 residues. In DNA form, the CDR3 reads TGCAGTGCTAGAGATCCAGGGGTAGTAAGTCAGCCCCAGCATTTT. Residues: CSARDPGVVSQPQHF.

The gene calls are TRBV6-4 and TRBJ2-1; 9 nucleotides align to TRBD2. The germline gives CDR1 MRHNA, CDR2 SNTAGT. The J segment lost 6 bases and the V segment lost 3 bases, leaving 3 bases of the junction unmatched. CDR3 length: 14 amino acids. This chain's CDR3 is CASSDGGRANEQFF. CDR3 DNA: TGTGCCAGCAGTGATGGCGGGAGGGCCAATGAGCAGTTCTTC.

The rearrangement joins TRBV27 to TRBJ1-6; D is unresolved. The CDR3 runs to 14 residues. Germline CDR1 is MNHEY and CDR2 is SMNVEV (reference sequence). V lost 4 bases, J lost 4 bases, and 8 bases lay in between. The DNA of the CDR3 is TGTGCCAGCAGTTCGGGCAGATATAATTCACCCCTCCACTTT. It translates to CASSSGRYNSPLHF.

This clonotype was detected a few times. This rearrangement joins TRBV20-1 to TRBJ2-3, with D perhaps being TRBD1 or TRBD2 (5 bases each). V dropped 5 bases and J dropped 6 bases, with 18 bases sitting between them. CDR1 is DFQATT and CDR2 is SNEGSKA in the germline V gene (reference sequence). The CDR3 runs 14 residues. The CDR3 DNA sequence: TGCAGTGCTGAGCCCAGACAGTGGGGGGATACGCAGTATTTT. The encoded protein is CSAEPRQWGDTQYF.

This clonotype was detected a few times. The chain employs TRBV27 and TRBJ1-5; tentatively, D is TRBD1 (6 bases). CDR1 and CDR2 (germline): MNHEY, SMNVEV (reference sequence). Trimming pared 1 base from V and 5 bases from J, leaving 12 bases between. This CDR3 is 15 amino acids long. CDR3: CASSLLRGADQPQHF. In DNA, the CDR3 is TGTGCCAGCAGTTTATTGAGGGGGGCGGATCAGCCCCAGCATTTT.

The chain is built from TRBV7-8 and TRBJ2-7; D unclear. CDR1 is SGHVS and CDR2 is FQNEAQ in the germline V gene. Trimming removed 1 base at V and 5 bases at J, with 6 bases between. CDR3 length equals 12 residues. The CDR3 bases are TGTGCCAGCAGCTTAGGTTTTAACGAGCAGTACTTC. Its translation is CASSLGFNEQYF.

The chain joins TRBV15 to TRBJ2-1; 7 nucleotides line up with TRBD1. This CDR3 comprises 14 residues. Germline V CDR1 and CDR2: LNHNV, YYDKDF (reference sequence). The V and J ends lost 0 bases and 8 bases, in that order; junction bases with no gene match: 4. CDR3 protein: CATSRDLQGHEQFF. In DNA, the CDR3 is TGTGCCACCAGCAGAGACCTACAGGGGCATGAGCAGTTCTTC.

This clonotype is deemed medium-sized. The CDR3 reads CASSYSGSEGTEAFF. The CDR3 DNA sequence: TGTGCCAGCAGTTACTCGGGATCTGAGGGAACTGAAGCTTTCTTT. The chain employs TRBV6-5 and TRBJ1-1, with D uncertain. V lost 0 bases and J lost 5, with 13 bases in between. Germline CDR1 MNHEY, CDR2 SVGAGI. The CDR3 is 15 residues long.

This clonotype was counted a few times. This rearrangement joins TRBV7-9 to TRBJ2-7; no clear D gene. The ends were cut back, 0 bases at V and 0 bases at J, with 9 bases in the middle. CDR1 and CDR2 (germline): SEHNR, FQNEAQ (reference sequence). The CDR3 is made up of 15 amino acids. The CDR3: CASSLAGRSSYEQYF. For the CDR3, the DNA is TGTGCCAGCAGCTTAGCGGGCAGGTCCTCCTACGAGCAGTACTTC.

The rearrangement links TRBV21-1 to TRBJ2-1; no DNA check was done on the table's D call, TRBD1. TRBV21-1 is designated a pseudogene. There are 17 residues in the CDR3. The chain's CDR3 is CASSTTPGQVIYNEQFF. The CDR3 DNA sequence: TGTGCCAGCAGCACCACCCCGGGACAGGTAATCTACAATGAGCAGTTCTTC.

This clonotype came up a few times. The chain has TRBV11-1 and TRBJ2-7; 12 bases align to TRBD2. The J segment lost 3 bases and the V segment lost 5 bases, leaving 5 bases of the junction unmatched. This CDR3 contains 15 residues. From germline, CDR1 is SGHAT and CDR2 FQDESV (reference sequence). This chain's CDR3 is CASSRLGLAGYEQYF. CDR3 sequence (DNA): TGTGCCAGCAGCCGACTGGGACTAGCGGGCTACGAGCAGTACTTC.

In its sample, this clonotype was seen a few times. The chain links TRBV9 to TRBJ2-1; 7 nucleotides agree with TRBD2. This CDR3 spans 16 amino acids. The V gene's germline CDR1 is SGDLS and CDR2 YYNGEE. J was trimmed by 8 bases and V by 3 bases; bases with no gene match: 14. CDR3 nucleotides: TGTGCCAGCAGCGATCCCGCGGGGGTTCCTATCGATGAGCAGTTCTTC. Residues: CASSDPAGVPIDEQFF.

This sequence joins TRBV20-1 and TRBJ2-1; 7 positions agree with TRBD1. The CDR3 has 16 amino acids. The V segment lost 0 bases and the J segment 1 base; nucleotides outside the gene matches: 6. Germline CDR1 is DFQATT and CDR2 is SNEGSKA (reference sequence). The CDR3 is CSARDWVQGSYNEQFF. CDR3 sequence (DNA): TGCAGTGCTAGAGATTGGGTACAGGGGTCCTACAATGAGCAGTTCTTC.

A few counts support this clonotype. The chain carries TRBV7-8 and TRBJ1-1; TRBD1 matches 7 bases. The CDR3 consists of 13 residues. J lost 5 bases, V lost 3 bases, and 3 bases had no gene match. Germline loops: CDR1 SGHVS, CDR2 FQNEAQ. The CDR3: CASSFAQGTEAFF. In nucleotides, the CDR3 is TGTGCCAGCAGCTTCGCACAGGGGACTGAAGCTTTCTTT.